In this sample, the clone carrying this T cell receptor (beta chain) turned up many times. Its antigen is currently unknown. The read is 3 residues too short to cover the CDR3 end, so that end is filled in from the germline J gene. This sample is drawn from a study of T cell clonality in common variable immunodeficiency. Findings of the study overall: In common variable immunodeficiency, TCR beta chains reportedly carried fewer deletions and N-nucleotide insertions.

Repertoires were generated with immunoSEQ multiplex PCR, while TCRdb's copy carries only in-frame clones and drops some. The sample holds several thousand clones, and no clone turns up only once. The CDR3 runs to 14 residues. Germline CDR1 is LNHDA and CDR2 is SQIVND (reference sequence). V dropped 8 bases and J dropped 8; count of bases not matched to a gene: 9. Both groups were predominantly of Caucasian heritage. No CVID subject was ill or on immunomodulatory drugs when sampled. Blood samples were heparinized, about 4.5 to 9 ml per donor. The chain uses TRBV19 and TRBJ2-1; 10 bases match TRBD1. Material: peripheral blood mononuclear cells. The TCR was taken from a human donor with common variable immunodeficiency. The CDR3 here is CASGLGQGVDEQFF. CDR3 bases read: TGTGCCAGTGGCCTCGGACAGGGGGTCGATGAG.